The 4 T cell receptor beta chains presented below share a single source sample, sequenced in a study of T-cell reconstitution after alpha-beta-depleted transplantation in children. Preparation of the TCRbeta library involved a method that used unique molecular identifiers. TCRdb used MiXCR to reprocess the PCR reads, holding one entry per CDR3 protein. The repertoire has 77,000 or so distinct CDR3 sequences, 18% of them found once; the top ten carry 51%. The material sequenced was PBMCs, mostly from graft donor cells, taken 360 days after TCRalphabeta/CD19-depleted stem cell transplant. The source of these receptors is a male patient between 2 and 10 years old who had a stem cell transplant for acute lymphoblastic leukemia, so the T cells may come from the graft donor.

V usage is TRBV6-5 and J usage is TRBJ2-7; D remains ambiguous. The germline CDR1 and CDR2 sequences are MNHEY and SVGAGI. Trimming took off 6 bases at V and 6 bases at J, with 12 bases between the two ends. The CDR3 has 12 amino acids. CDR3: CASSKPHSEQYF. The DNA for the CDR3 is TGTGCCAGCAGCAAACCCCACAGCGAGCAGTACTTC.

The chain has TRBV5-1 and TRBJ2-1, with 15 bases lining up with TRBD2. Germline CDR1 reads SGHRS; CDR2 reads YFSETQ. The length of the CDR3 is 19 residues. The trim removed 3 bases at V and 2 bases at J, leaving 9 bases unmatched. For the CDR3, the DNA is TGCGCCAGCAGCTCGGGACTAGCGGGAGGCCCAGCCCCCTACAATGAGCAGTTCTTC. Protein: CASSSGLAGGPAPYNEQFF. Full variable domain (rest looked up from reference TRBV5-1 and TRBJ2-1): KAGVTQTPRYLIKTRGQQVTLSCSPISGHRSVSWYQQTPGQGLQFLFEYFSETQRNKGNFPGRFSGRQFSNSRSEMNVSTLELGDSALYLCASSSGLAGGPAPYNEQFFGPGTRLTVL.

This clonotype was picked up a small number of times. This chain uses TRBV3-1 with TRBJ1-5, with 7 positions matching TRBD1. V dropped 3 bases and J dropped 2; count of bases not matched to a gene: 4. The germline V gene has CDR1 LGHDT and CDR2 YNNKEL (reference sequence). The CDR3 is made up of 15 amino acids. The CDR3 protein is CASSQTGLGNQPQHF. As DNA, the CDR3 is TGTGCCAGCAGCCAGACAGGGTTAGGCAATCAGCCCCAGCATTTT.

This clonotype was seen more than once but under ten times. The chain is built from TRBV4-1 and TRBJ2-4; 7 bases agree with TRBD2. Trimming removed 0 bases from V and 6 bases from J; junction bases left unmatched: 2. CDR3 length: 14 residues. Germline-derived CDR1 and CDR2 are MGHRA and YSYEKL. The CDR3 loop reads CASSQDWGGNIQYF. CDR3 coding DNA: TGCGCCAGCAGCCAAGATTGGGGGGGAAACATTCAGTACTTC.